These 27 T cell receptor beta chains originate from one sample sequenced in a study of blood T cell repertoires in COVID-19. Method: immunoSEQ multiplex PCR; TCRdb's copy keeps in-frame clones and lacks some. The data contain 80,000 to 95,000 clones, approximately 89% of them singletons. Sample: peripheral blood. The receptors shown here come from a human donor in a cohort sampled during active COVID-19.

The genes are TRBV4-2 and TRBJ2-3; 7 bases map to TRBD1. The CDR3 covers 17 residues. V shed 0 bases and J 6 bases; nucleotides not matched to a gene: 12. CDR1 is LGHNA and CDR2 is YNFKEQ in the germline V gene. CDR3 in amino acids: CASSQEGPSGGRDTQYF. The CDR3 DNA reads TGTGCCAGCAGCCAAGAAGGGCCGTCAGGGGGACGGGATACGCAGTATTTT.

The chain has TRBV28 and TRBJ1-1; TRBD1 agrees at 8 bases. Germline V CDR1 and CDR2: MDHEN, SYDVKM. V lost 4 bases, J lost 6 bases, and 7 bases stayed unmatched. CDR3 length: 14 amino acids. DNA for the CDR3: TGTGCCAGCAGTTCCGGGCAGGGGGCCCCTGAAGCTTTCTTT. Its protein is CASSSGQGAPEAFF.

The genes are TRBV29-1 and TRBJ2-5; 12 positions match TRBD2. V lost 5 bases to trimming and J lost 0 bases; unmatched junction nucleotides: 4. This CDR3 contains 15 residues. Germline V gene sequence: CDR1 SQVTM, CDR2 ANQGSEA. The CDR3 DNA follows: TGCAGCGTTCGTGGACTAGCGGGGCACCAAGAGACCCAGTACTTC. Protein sequence: CSVRGLAGHQETQYF.

The rearrangement links TRBV7-3 to TRBJ2-1; 9 bases align to TRBD2. The CDR3 covers 15 residues. Trimming cost V 5 bases and J 5 bases; bases outside gene matches: 7. CDR1 SGHTA and CDR2 FQGTGA come from the germline V gene. The CDR3 sequence: CASSPAGGGDNEQFF. CDR3 DNA: TGTGCCAGCAGCCCAGCTGGCGGGGGGGACAATGAGCAGTTCTTC.

The V call is TRBV21-1, the J call TRBJ2-7; TRBD1, the table's D call, lacks a check against the DNA. TRBV21-1 is a listed pseudogene. The CDR3 contains 14 residues. The CDR3 DNA follows: TGTGCCAGCAGCCACGGGCAGGGATCCTACGAGCAGTACTTC. The encoded protein is CASSHGQGSYEQYF.

CDR3 in DNA: TGTGCCAGCAGCCTGACTAGCGGGGGTTTCACAGATACGCAGTATTTT. Its protein is CASSLTSGGFTDTQYF. The rearrangement links TRBV7-3 to TRBJ2-3; 12 nucleotides agree with TRBD2. The germline V gene has CDR1 SGHTA and CDR2 FQGTGA. J lost 2 bases, V lost 5 bases, and 5 bases had no gene match. The length of the CDR3 is 16 residues.

This clone came up a few times. This CDR3 is CASSDSGTAEQFF. The CDR3 DNA follows: TGTGCCAGCAGTGACTCTGGGACAGCTGAGCAGTTCTTC. This chain uses TRBV6-4 with TRBJ2-1, with 7 bases that match TRBD1. J was trimmed by 9 bases and V by 0 bases; bases with no gene match: 2. Looked up from germline, CDR1 is MRHNA and CDR2 is SNTAGT. The CDR3 contains 13 residues.

The CDR3 loop is CASSLSGILNTEAFF. DNA of the CDR3: TGTGCCAGCAGCTTGAGTGGCATCTTGAACACTGAAGCTTTCTTT. J is TRBJ1-1 and V is TRBV5-8, with D unclear. Germline assignment: CDR1 SGHTS and CDR2 YDEGEE. The CDR3 spans 15 residues. Trimming removed 1 base from V and 0 bases from J, with 10 bases in between.

This chain links TRBV7-3 with TRBJ1-2; perhaps TRBD1 as D (5 bases). Germline loops: CDR1 SGHTA, CDR2 FQGTGA. With 5 bases removed from V and 4 bases from J, the gap between germline ends came to 11 bases. The CDR3 is made up of 13 amino acids. The CDR3 DNA sequence: TGTGCCAGCAGCCGTGGGGGAGGCTATGGCTACACCTTC. Translation: CASSRGGGYGYTF.

This chain joins TRBV7-2 and TRBJ2-2, with TRBD2 identical over 7 bases. This CDR3 contains 16 residues. Germline V lookup: CDR1 SGHTA, CDR2 FQGNSA. V shed 5 bases and J 5 bases; nucleotides not matched to a gene: 11. This chain's CDR3 is CASSLPPPGRTGELFF. In DNA form, the CDR3 reads TGTGCCAGCAGCCTCCCGCCGCCCGGGAGGACCGGGGAGCTGTTTTTT.

This sequence joins TRBV18 and TRBJ1-1; D is uncertain. V gave up 5 bases and J gave up 1 base, with 8 bases separating them. The germline CDR1 and CDR2 sequences are KGHSH and LQKENI. This CDR3 comprises 13 residues. The CDR3 nucleotides read TGTGCCAGCTCAGAGTTGAGGAACACTGAAGCTTTCTTT. Translation gives CASSELRNTEAFF.

The chain links TRBV19 to TRBJ2-1; a weak D match, TRBD1 (5 bases). This CDR3 is 13 amino acids long. Germline CDR1 and CDR2: LNHDA and SQIVND (reference sequence). Trimming left V 6 bases short and J 6 bases short, with 12 bases between. This CDR3 reads CASRTDMGNEQFF. DNA of the CDR3: TGTGCCAGTAGGACGGACATGGGCAATGAGCAGTTCTTC. Full variable domain (remainder filled in from reference TRBV19 and TRBJ2-1): DGGITQSPKYLFRKEGQNVTLSCEQNLNHDAMYWYRQDPGQGLRLIYYSQIVNDFQKGDIAEGYSVSREKKESFPLTVTSAQKNPTAFYLCASRTDMGNEQFFGPGTRLTVL.

CDR3 protein: CASRAGRNQPQHF. The CDR3 region has the DNA TGTGCCAGTAGGGCAGGTCGCAATCAGCCCCAGCATTTT. This chain links TRBV19 with TRBJ1-5; no clear D gene. The V and J ends lost 6 bases and 2 bases respectively, with 8 bases between them. Per the germline V gene, CDR1 is LNHDA and CDR2 is SQIVND (reference sequence). The CDR3 extends over 13 amino acids.

The rearrangement uses TRBV6-1 and TRBJ1-5; D is uncertain. CDR1 is MNHNS, CDR2 SASEGT, per germline. The CDR3 covers 16 residues. The germline V and J ends were trimmed by 3 bases and 1 base, with 13 bases remaining between them. CDR3 sequence reads: CASSDYMRGSNQPQHF. The CDR3 DNA reads TGTGCCAGCAGTGATTATATGCGGGGAAGCAATCAGCCCCAGCATTTT.

This chain uses TRBV2 with TRBJ1-6, with 8 bases aligning to TRBD1. J gave up 9 bases and V 7 bases, and 5 bases lay outside the gene matches. This CDR3 has 13 residues. The germline V gene encodes CDR1 SNHLY and CDR2 FYNNEI. CDR3: CASTTGVASPLHF. The CDR3 nucleotides are TGTGCCAGCACGACAGGGGTCGCTTCACCCCTCCACTTT.

This chain uses TRBV9 with TRBJ2-2, with D perhaps matching TRBD2 (5 bases). Between the trimmed V and J ends, which lost 0 bases and 1 base, there was a span of 7 bases. This CDR3 is built from 15 residues. CDR1 and CDR2 (germline): SGDLS, YYNGEE. The CDR3 DNA reads TGTGCCAGCAGCGTAGCGGGGAGGAACACCGGGGAGCTGTTTTTT. This encodes CASSVAGRNTGELFF.

This chain uses TRBV6-1 with TRBJ2-7, with D possibly matching TRBD2 (5 bases). This CDR3 spans 15 amino acids. V lost 2 bases to trimming and J lost 3 bases, with 14 bases between them. Germline CDR1 and CDR2: MNHNS and SASEGT. CDR3 sequence: CASSEIHSGGYEQYF. The CDR3 DNA reads TGTGCCAGCAGTGAAATCCACAGTGGAGGCTACGAGCAGTACTTC.

The chain recombines TRBV29-1 with TRBJ1-2; 9 nucleotides align to TRBD1. The CDR3 sequence is 13 residues long. Germline V lookup: CDR1 SQVTM, CDR2 ANQGSEA. Unmatched junction bases numbered 1, after V lost 3 bases and J lost 2 bases. CDR3 sequence: CSVDGTGNYGYTF. The CDR3 nucleotides are TGCAGCGTTGATGGGACAGGGAACTATGGCTACACCTTC.

This clone was counted a single time. The rearrangement joins TRBV5-1 to TRBJ2-1; D may be TRBD2 (6 bases). Germline-derived CDR1 and CDR2 are SGHRS and YFSETQ. Trimming pared 0 bases from V and 7 bases from J, leaving 11 bases between. This CDR3 is 14 amino acids long. CDR3 sequence reads: CASSLGGGENEQFF. As DNA, the CDR3 is TGCGCCAGCAGCTTGGGGGGCGGGGAGAATGAGCAGTTCTTC.

The chain links TRBV30 to TRBJ1-2; D remains ambiguous. V lost 4 bases and J 4 bases, leaving 10 bases between the germline ends. The germline V gene encodes CDR1 GTSNPN and CDR2 SVGIG (reference sequence). CDR3 size: 12 residues. This chain's CDR3 is CAWTEHSYGYTF. DNA for the CDR3: TGTGCCTGGACAGAACACAGCTATGGCTACACCTTC.

The gene calls are TRBV18 and TRBJ1-4, with 9 bases matching TRBD1. The germline V gene encodes CDR1 KGHSH and CDR2 LQKENI. This CDR3 is built from 15 residues. V dropped 2 bases and J dropped 2; count of bases not matched to a gene: 0. Written as DNA, the CDR3 is TGTGCCAGCTCACCAGGGACAGGGACTAATGAAAAACTGTTTTTT. This translates into CASSPGTGTNEKLFF.

The chain carries TRBV7-6 and TRBJ1-4; 8 bases fit TRBD1. The CDR3 totals 17 residues. V dropped 4 bases and J dropped 6; count of bases not matched to a gene: 13. Germline V lookup: CDR1 SGHVS, CDR2 FNYEAQ. The CDR3 DNA is TGTGCCAGCAGCTCGAGCCAGGGGGCATTATTTGATGAAAAACTGTTTTTT. Amino acid sequence: CASSSSQGALFDEKLFF.

The rearrangement joins TRBV5-1 to TRBJ1-4; 9 positions match TRBD1. Germline lookup yields CDR1 SGHRS and CDR2 YFSETQ. The CDR3 runs 16 residues. V lost 4 bases to trimming and J lost 0 bases; unmatched junction nucleotides: 4. The CDR3 sequence: CASSRTGEATNEKLFF. The CDR3 bases are TGCGCCAGCAGCAGGACAGGGGAGGCAACTAATGAAAAACTGTTTTTT.

This clone was detected only once. The chain employs TRBV11-2 and TRBJ2-7, with D possibly matching TRBD1 (6 bases). Per the germline V gene, CDR1 is SGHAT and CDR2 is FQNNGV. This CDR3 has 15 amino acids. V was shortened by 5 bases and J by 3 bases, with 17 bases between the two germline ends. As DNA, the CDR3 is TGTGCCAGCAGCCGACGATCAGGGGCAGGCTACGAGCAGTACTTC. This sequence encodes CASSRRSGAGYEQYF.

The CDR3 DNA is TGTGCCAGCAGCGGACAGGGGGCAGGCACCGGGGAGCTGTTTTTT. Translated: CASSGQGAGTGELFF. The chain uses TRBV9 and TRBJ2-2; TRBD1 aligns across 10 bases. The CDR3 sequence is 15 residues long. The germline V gene has CDR1 SGDLS and CDR2 YYNGEE. With V trimmed by 3 bases and J by 4 bases, 3 bases remained unmatched. Using reference TRBV9 and TRBJ2-2 for the parts outside the CDR3, the full variable domain is DSGVTQTPKHLITATGQRVTLRCSPRSGDLSVYWYQQSLDQGLQFLIQYYNGEERAKGNILERFSAQQFPDLHSELNLSSLELGDSALYFCASSGQGAGTGELFFGEGSRLTVL.

This chain connects TRBV7-8 to TRBJ1-1, with no clear D. The length of the CDR3 is 14 residues. Per germline, CDR1 SGHVS and CDR2 FQNEAQ. Trimming cost V 2 bases and J 4 bases, with 11 bases left between them. The CDR3 sequence: CASSLRVGGTEAFF. CDR3 nucleotides: TGTGCCAGCAGCTTACGGGTTGGCGGCACTGAAGCTTTCTTT.

The chain couples TRBV7-9 to TRBJ2-3, with 7 positions matching TRBD1. The junction had 6 bases not matched to a gene; V was cut back by 5 bases and J by 1 base. Germline V lookup: CDR1 SEHNR, CDR2 FQNEAQ (reference sequence). There are 15 residues in the CDR3. The CDR3 DNA follows: TGTGCCAGCAGCCTTACCGGGACAGGCACAGATACGCAGTATTTT. Amino acid sequence: CASSLTGTGTDTQYF.